This TCR beta chain was captured by sequencing in a study of blood T cell repertoires in COVID-19. Study-level information: From the United States, Italy and Spain came samples of acute and convalescent COVID-19. Sources were T cells, B-cell-depleted T cells, or PBMCs; the material itself was cDNA or gDNA.

Data came from immunoSEQ multiplex PCR; TCRdb stores just in-frame clones and leaves some out. The sample comprises 70,000 or so clones, roughly 74% of which are singletons, and around a sixth rests with the top ten. Germline assignment: CDR1 SGDLS and CDR2 YYNGEE. CDR3 length: 14 amino acids. V was cut by 3 bases and J by 2 bases, with 6 bases left in between. The rearrangement uses TRBV9 and TRBJ2-6; possible D gene TRBD1, 5 bases. The source of this sequence is a human donor in a cohort sampled during active COVID-19. Material for sequencing was peripheral blood. The CDR3 DNA follows: TGTGCCAGCAGCGCCAGGGCTGGGGCCAACGTCCTGACTTTC. Protein: CASSARAGANVLTF.